This entry is about one T cell receptor (beta chain). Its specificity is unknown. PCR involved 60 Vbeta and 13 Jbeta primers. Authors' methods: Tens of millions of unique TCR beta chains, roughly 11 million of them shared, were counted by a later analysis. Method: immunoSEQ multiplex PCR; TCRdb's copy keeps in-frame clones and lacks some. D and trimming come from the DNA, and the V and J calls and clone size come from that table. The sample consists of 110,000 or so clones, 70% to 80% of them appearing once. This CDR3 is 14 amino acids long. In germline, CDR1 is KGHSH, CDR2 LQKENI. V lost 3 bases, J lost 0 bases, and 7 bases lay in between. This sample stems from a study of cytomegalovirus exposure and HLA in healthy donors. Study outcomes and limitations: Cytomegalovirus status was reportedly diagnosed by the classifier with high sensitivity and specificity.

The sequenced sample consisted of PBMCs. The source is a woman aged 25 to 39 in good health and CMV-seropositive. The rearrangement links TRBV18 to TRBJ2-3; D remains ambiguous. The CDR3, as DNA: TGTGCCAGCTCACCCTTATTTAGCACAGATACGCAGTATTTT. Translation gives CASSPLFSTDTQYF.